This T cell receptor (beta chain) is from a study of blood T cell repertoires in COVID-19. Looking at the study overall: Some COVID-19 samples were acute and others convalescent; all came from the United States, Italy and Spain. The analysed material was cDNA or gDNA that came from T cells, B-cell-depleted T cells, or PBMCs.

In germline, CDR1 is MDHEN, CDR2 SYDVKM. The CDR3 spans 15 residues. V dropped 5 bases and J dropped 1; count of bases not matched to a gene: 5. As processed by the authors: Amplified reference gene primers provided the basis for estimating nucleated cell counts. Generated by immunoSEQ multiplex PCR, the TCRdb table keeps only in-frame clones and is missing some. For V, J and clone size, that table is used; D and trimming come from the DNA. The data contain around 220,000 clones, about 90% of them singletons. This clone was counted only a few times. The gene calls are TRBV28 and TRBJ1-5; 7 nucleotides agree with TRBD1. The sample consisted of peripheral blood. This TCR came from a middle-aged man with active or convalescent COVID-19. This chain's CDR3 is CASSVTGNSNQPQHF. The DNA for the CDR3 is TGTGCCAGCAGTGTGACAGGGAACAGCAATCAGCCCCAGCATTTT.